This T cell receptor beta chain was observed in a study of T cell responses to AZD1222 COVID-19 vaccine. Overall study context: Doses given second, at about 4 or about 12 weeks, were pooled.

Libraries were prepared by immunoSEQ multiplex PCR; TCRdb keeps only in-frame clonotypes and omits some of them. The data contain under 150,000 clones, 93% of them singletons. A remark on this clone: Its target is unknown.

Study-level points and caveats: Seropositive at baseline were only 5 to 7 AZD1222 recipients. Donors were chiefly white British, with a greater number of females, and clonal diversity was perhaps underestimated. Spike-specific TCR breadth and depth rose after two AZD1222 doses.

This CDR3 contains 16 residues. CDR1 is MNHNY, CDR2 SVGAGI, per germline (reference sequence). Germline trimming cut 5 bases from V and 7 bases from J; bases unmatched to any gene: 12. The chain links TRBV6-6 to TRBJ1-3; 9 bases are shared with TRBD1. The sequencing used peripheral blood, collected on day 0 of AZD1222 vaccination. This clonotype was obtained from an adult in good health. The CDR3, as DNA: TGTGCCAGCAGTACTCTCACAGGGGGCGAACCCAACACCATATATTTT. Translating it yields CASSTLTGGEPNTIYF.